This TCR beta chain emerged from a study of monozygotic twins with inflammatory bowel disease. Study-wide findings and caveats: Neither one strong signal nor one clonotype associated with IBD was supported. Repertoire likeness was no different across concordant and discordant twins, perhaps owing to restricted power. Reduced clonotype sharing with other individuals was observed in IBD patients relative to healthy twins, especially with disease activity.

TCRdb re-called the 5' RACE reads; every CDR3 protein appears as one record, without DNA. The sample spans approximately 330,000 distinct CDR3 sequences; the ten largest clones claim around 2%. Regarding this clonotype: What it binds is unknown.

The germline V gene has CDR1 SGHTA and CDR2 FQGNSA. The length of the CDR3 is 15 residues. The TCR sequence derives from a human donor with ulcerative colitis or Crohn's disease, or a healthy co-twin of an affected twin (not recorded which). The material sequenced was blood. V and J are TRBV7-2 and TRBJ2-5; TCRdb's assignment of TRBD2 cannot be checked, as there is no DNA. CDR3 residues: CASSRLAGARETQYF.